The source of this T cell receptor beta chain is a study of naive and memory T cell subsets. Notes on the study in general: In naive cells, over 90% of TCR sequences were seen only once. Naive and memory subsets had different power law exponents for TCR abundance.

This clonotype was detected many times. Its antigen is not known. Germline V gene data show CDR1 as LNHDA and CDR2 as SQIVND (reference sequence). The CDR3 totals 14 residues. Trimming at V came to 5 bases and at J to 8 bases, leaving 7 bases not matched to a gene. The beta constant-region primer was an equimolar mix of two oligonucleotides covering TRBC1 and TRBC2. The ligated cDNA underwent four PCR rounds using SP2 and nested alpha and beta constant-region primers. In TCRdb, the UMI-ligation and nested PCR reads were re-called with MiXCR into one record per CDR3 protein. The sample holds 95,000 to 150,000 distinct CDR3 sequences; approximately 37% are singletons and the top ten take approximately 0.9%. Four subsets defined by CD45RA and CD27 were sorted after CD3, CD4, CD8 and live/dead staining.

The material sequenced was central memory CD4+ T cells from blood. This chain joins TRBV19 and TRBJ2-1; 9 positions match TRBD1. The origin of this receptor is a human donor in good health. The CDR3 bases are TGTGCCAGTAGTGTACGGACAGGGGCGGATGAGCAGTTCTTC. Translation: CASSVRTGADEQFF.